This T cell receptor beta chain came from a study of blood T cell repertoires in COVID-19 (TCRdb year 2020). Concerning the study at large: Collaborator samples came from the United States, Italy and Spain and covered acute and convalescent phases of COVID-19. The dataset comprised deeply sampled blood TCRbeta repertoires from subjects exposed to, actively infected with, or recovered from COVID-19. A freely available public database, intended as a resource for researchers studying the immune response to SARS-CoV-2, is where the repertoires were released. Samples came from the ongoing ImmuneRACE study (first 160 participants) plus 1,254 subjects from 6 global collaborators. Where available, HLA class I and class II types were obtained from metadata supplied by the sample provider rather than from assay-based typing. Sample metadata almost always included a de-identified subject ID, COVID-19 status, age in years and sex. The material from the prospective study consisted of cDNA or gDNA derived from T cells, B-cell-depleted T cells, or PBMCs. Paper-wide results and their limitations: The quantity of clinical and demographic metadata differed by source and by participant and was supplied without curation.

V loses 10 bases of germline sequence and J loses 1 base, and the interval between the two ends is 25 bases. Per the germline V gene, SNHLY is the CDR1 and FYNNEI is the CDR2. The cysteine opens and the phenylalanine closes a CDR3 of 18 amino acids. CDR3 DNA only is kept here, 54 bases in frame from base 1. Note on this clone: Its antigen has not been determined. No base quality values were provided; no much bigger clone lies one nucleotide off.

Participants in the prospective study were enrolled through a virtual design, were aged roughly 18 to 100 years, and lived in approximately 25 United States geographic areas. Cohort assignment in the prospective study relied on participant-reported clinical history from a screening survey and a study questionnaire. For ImmuneRACE Cohort 3, a participant was defined as recovered based on two consecutive negative NP/OP PCR tests, clearance by a healthcare professional, or resolution of symptoms. In the prospective study, whole blood, serum and a nasopharyngeal or oropharyngeal swab were collected from each participant by mobile phlebotomists. Participants in the prospective study had the option to provide additional blood draws and questionnaires over a 2-month period. Prospective study blood samples were shipped either frozen or at room temperature before DNA extraction. TCRbeta CDR3 regions were amplified from genomic DNA using the immunoSEQ Assay, a bias-controlled multiplex PCR. As for the authors' bioinformatics: Within the assay, amplification of reference gene primers was used to estimate how many nucleated cells each sample contained. To quantify the absolute abundance of each unique TCRbeta CDR3 rearrangement, sequence reads were collapsed and filtered. For each sample, productive Simpson clonality was calculated as the square root of Simpson's diversity index over productive rearrangements. Imported from immuneACCESS, the table was reduced by TCRdb to in-frame sequences with V and J called. These copies leave out some clones; in studies compared against another copy, an unresolved V gene accounts for under half, and the cause of the remainder is not known. The DNA was the basis for D and trimming; V, J and clone size are from that table. Here the sample has about 200,000 clones; about 90% occur a single time. The top ten constitute approximately 8% of the sample.

The sequence was obtained from a woman aged 18-30 years who had recovered from COVID-19. The sample consisted of PBMCs or T cells enriched from blood (not recorded which). The chain links TRBV2 with TRBJ2-2; the best D guess is TRBD2, with 7 bases matching. The DNA is as follows: TGTGCCACCCAGCGCCGAGGGGGGATAGCGGGGAACACCGGGGAGCTGTTTTTT. Its translation reads: CATQRRGGIAGNTGELFF.